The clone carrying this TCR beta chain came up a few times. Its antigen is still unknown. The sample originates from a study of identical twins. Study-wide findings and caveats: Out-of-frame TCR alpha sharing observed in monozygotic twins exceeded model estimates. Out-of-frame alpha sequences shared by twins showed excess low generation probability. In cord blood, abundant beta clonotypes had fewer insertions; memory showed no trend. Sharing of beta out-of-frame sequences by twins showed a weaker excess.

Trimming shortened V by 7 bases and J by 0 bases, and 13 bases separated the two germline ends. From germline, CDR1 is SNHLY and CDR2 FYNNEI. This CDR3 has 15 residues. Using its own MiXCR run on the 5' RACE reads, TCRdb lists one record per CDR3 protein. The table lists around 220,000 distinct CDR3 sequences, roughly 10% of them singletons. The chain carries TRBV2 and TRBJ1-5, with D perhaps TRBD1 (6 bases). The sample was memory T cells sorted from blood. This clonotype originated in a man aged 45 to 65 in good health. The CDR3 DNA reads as TGTGCCAGCAAGGGGGGAACGCATAGCAATCAGCCCCAGCATTTT. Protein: CASKGGTHSNQPQHF.